These 3 T cell receptor beta chains share one sample of origin, sequenced in a study of CD8 T cells in ankylosing spondylitis (dated by TCRdb to 2016 to 2017). The receptor library was made with 5' RACE. TCRdb lists the instrument as Illumina HiSeq 2500. In TCRdb, the public reads were trimmed at Q25 with fastp and aligned with MiXCR, with productive beta chains retained. For every CDR3 protein sequence, its rows merge into one entry that carries the most common genes and DNA. This sample holds some 130,000 distinct CDR3 sequences; approximately 7.4% were observed only once. Approximately 13% of the sample belongs to the ten largest clones. The sample comprised blood, either unsorted or a sorted T cell fraction (not recorded which). The receptors derive from a female donor with ankylosing spondylitis or in good health (not recorded which).

The V and J genes are TRBV2 and TRBJ1-5; possibly TRBD1 for D (5 bases). The germline V gene has CDR1 SNHLY and CDR2 FYNNEI. V was clipped by 6 bases and J by 2 bases, with 14 bases between them. This CDR3 has 15 residues. CDR3 DNA: TGTGCCAGCAGAGCACAGGCATTCGGCAATCAGCCCCAGCATTTT. Translated, it gives CASRAQAFGNQPQHF. The whole variable domain, remainder taken from reference TRBV2 and TRBJ1-5, is EPEVTQTPSHQVTQMGQEVILRCVPISNHLYFYWYRQILGQKVEFLVSFYNNEISEKSEIFDDQFSVERPDGSNFTLKIRSTKLEDSAMYFCASRAQAFGNQPQHFGDGTRLSIL.

This clonotype was seen at least ten times. CDR3 residues: CASSSAGDWQRGAADTQYF. The CDR3 region has the DNA TGTGCCAGCAGCTCGGCCGGGGACTGGCAGCGGGGGGCTGCAGATACGCAGTATTTT. This rearrangement joins TRBV11-1 to TRBJ2-3, with 9 bases that match TRBD2. Germline CDR1 SGHAT, CDR2 FQDESV (reference sequence). The V segment lost 4 bases and the J segment 4 bases; nucleotides outside the gene matches: 18. The CDR3 consists of 19 residues.

This clonotype has at least ten counts. CDR3 in DNA: TGTGCCAGCAGCCAAGAGGGAACAGACTACGAGCAGTACTTC. Residues: CASSQEGTDYEQYF. The rearrangement joins TRBV3-1 to TRBJ2-7; D is unclear. This CDR3 region has 14 residues. V lost 0 bases, J lost 3 bases, and 9 bases lay in between. The germline gives CDR1 LGHDT, CDR2 YNNKEL (reference sequence).